Presented here are 5 T cell receptor beta chains from one specimen sequenced in a study of blood T cell repertoires in COVID-19. The assay was immunoSEQ multiplex PCR, and TCRdb's table has in-frame clones only and misses some. In the table there are just over 650,000 clones, over 80% of which are singletons. Sequencing was carried out using peripheral blood. Source of these receptors: a woman aged 18-30 years with acute or convalescent COVID-19.

The rearrangement joins TRBV5-1 to TRBJ2-2; TRBD1 is a possible D gene (6 bases). The CDR3 covers 18 residues. Per the germline V gene, CDR1 is SGHRS and CDR2 is YFSETQ. Trimming stripped 4 bases from V and 4 bases from J, with 23 bases between. As DNA, the CDR3 is TGCGCCAGCAGCCCCGGACCTTCCACAGGGTCGGGCACCGGGGAGCTGTTTTTT. As protein: CASSPGPSTGSGTGELFF.

The chain couples TRBV2 to TRBJ1-1; TRBD1 might be the D (5 bases). Germline V gene lookup returns CDR1 SNHLY and CDR2 FYNNEI. This CDR3 is 12 amino acids long. V was clipped by 8 bases and J by 4 bases, with 11 bases between them. The CDR3 region has the DNA TGTGCCAGCGGGGAAAGGGGCACTGAAGCTTTCTTT. Translated: CASGERGTEAFF.

This clone was recorded once. The rearrangement links TRBV19 to TRBJ2-1, with TRBD2 matching 11 bases. CDR1 is LNHDA, CDR2 SQIVND, per germline (reference sequence). The junction had 8 bases not matched to a gene; V was cut back by 6 bases and J by 7 bases. This CDR3 contains 15 residues. The CDR3 sequence is CASSPIAGGPNEQFF. The CDR3 coding sequence is TGTGCCAGTAGCCCCATAGCGGGGGGGCCGAATGAGCAGTTCTTC.

The chain has TRBV10-3 and TRBJ2-7, with 8 bases fitting TRBD2. CDR1 is ENHRY and CDR2 is SYGVKD in the germline V gene. V was clipped by 10 bases and J by 3 bases; unmatched bases: 11. The CDR3 has 14 residues. This CDR3 reads CASTTAGGNYEQYF. CDR3 sequence (DNA): TGTGCCAGCACAACCGCGGGGGGCAACTACGAGCAGTACTTC.

The V gene is TRBV7-2, the J gene TRBJ1-1; the match to TRBD1 covers 8 bases. After removal of 4 bases from V and 4 bases from J, the junction contained 5 bases not matched to a gene. Germline-derived CDR1 and CDR2 are SGHTA and FQGNSA. There are 14 residues in the CDR3. This CDR3 reads CASSSDRAATEAFF. The CDR3 DNA reads as TGTGCCAGCAGCTCGGACAGGGCGGCCACTGAAGCTTTCTTT.